Sequencing of this TCR beta chain was carried out in a study of graft-versus-host responses after intestinal transplantation. At the level of the study: Uniformly, recipients were administered anti-thymocyte globulin induction with subsequent tacrolimus and steroids for 3 to 4 years.

Study findings and constraints: Some GvH clones appeared in ileal mucosa or blood before recipient bone marrow.

Produced via immunoSEQ multiplex PCR; TCRdb's table is partial and in-frame only. This table has 75,000 to 100,000 clones, 86% appearing once. In the case of this clone: Its antigen is currently unknown.

The CDR3 covers 16 residues. Germline lookup yields CDR1 MNHEY and CDR2 SVGAGI. V shed 0 bases and J shed 2 bases, with 11 bases lying between them. The gene calls are TRBV6-5 and TRBJ2-1, with D maybe TRBD1 (5 bases). This TCR derives from a human patient who received an intestinal transplant, so some T cells may come from the graft donor. This material consisted of PBMCs, taken 255 days after intestinal transplant. CDR3 sequence (DNA): TGTGCCAGCAGTTACTCGACCAGGGTCCCCTACAATGAGCAGTTCTTC. The encoded protein is CASSYSTRVPYNEQFF.